The clone carrying this T cell receptor beta chain was observed many times. Antigen unknown. Preparation of the TCRbeta library used unique molecular identifiers. TCRdb passed the PCR reads through MiXCR, listing each CDR3 protein once. The profile shows 540,000 or so distinct CDR3 sequences, roughly 24% of them singletons. The sample comes from a study of T-cell reconstitution after alpha-beta-depleted transplantation in children. Study findings and constraints: At one year after transplant, newly produced T cells mostly accounted for T-cell counts and diversity. Several hundred expanded graft clones reportedly gave rise to the alpha-beta T cells present about two months after transplant.

V was trimmed by 4 bases and J by 11 bases, leaving 10 bases between them. Per the germline V gene, CDR1 is SGHRS and CDR2 is YFSETQ. CDR3 size: 12 residues. The specimen was PBMCs, mostly from graft donor cells, collected 360 days after TCRalphabeta/CD19-depleted stem cell transplant. The chain uses TRBV5-1 and TRBJ1-6, with D uncertain. This receptor was obtained from a boy younger than two who had a stem cell transplant for acute myeloid leukemia, so the T cells may come from the graft donor. CDR3 coding DNA: TGCGCCAGCAGCCTCGACCGGCCACCCCTCCACTTT. It is translated as CASSLDRPPLHF.